A single sample gave rise to the 23 T cell receptor beta chains below, sequenced in a study of blood T cell repertoires in COVID-19. Repertoires were generated with immunoSEQ multiplex PCR, while TCRdb's copy carries only in-frame clones and drops some. The profile covers 200,000 or so clones, with roughly 90% appearing a single time and 2.5% to 3.5% taken by the ten largest. The material sequenced was peripheral blood. Receptors were obtained from a woman aged 55-70 years with acute or convalescent COVID-19.

V gene TRBV7-9 combines with J gene TRBJ2-3, with 8 bases matching TRBD1. This CDR3 has 15 amino acids. V dropped 5 bases and J dropped 0; count of bases not matched to a gene: 4. CDR1 SEHNR and CDR2 FQNEAQ come from the germline V gene (reference sequence). CDR3 in amino acids: CASSPGQASTDTQYF. CDR3 bases: TGTGCCAGCAGCCCGGGACAGGCGAGCACAGATACGCAGTATTTT.

J is TRBJ1-3 and V is TRBV5-8; a possible D gene is TRBD1 (5 bases). CDR1 is SGHTS, CDR2 YDEGEE, per germline. V lost 7 bases and J lost 0, with 11 bases in between. This CDR3 region has 14 residues. The CDR3 spells CASRRGTSGNTIYF. DNA of the CDR3: TGTGCCAGCCGGAGGGGAACCTCTGGAAACACCATATATTTT.

CDR3 region: CASSHDRTRPQHF. CDR3 DNA sequence: TGCGCCAGCAGCCACGACAGGACACGGCCCCAGCATTTT. The V call is TRBV4-1, the J call TRBJ1-5; the D gene is possibly TRBD1 (6 bases). Between the trimmed V and J ends, which lost 3 bases and 9 bases, there was a span of 12 bases. This CDR3 contains 13 residues. CDR1 is MGHRA, CDR2 YSYEKL, per germline.

This chain joins TRBV28 and TRBJ2-7, with TRBD2 matching 8 bases. CDR1 MDHEN and CDR2 SYDVKM come from the germline V gene. The CDR3 runs 14 residues. V shed 7 bases, J shed 1 base, and the junction held 6 bases outside the gene matches. The CDR3: CASISAGESYEQYF. The CDR3 coding sequence is TGTGCCAGCATTTCAGCGGGGGAATCCTACGAGCAGTACTTC.

The chain joins TRBV10-3 to TRBJ1-2; D gene ambiguous. V gave up 2 bases and J gave up 7 bases, with 17 bases separating them. Per the germline V gene, CDR1 is ENHRY and CDR2 is SYGVKD. This CDR3 comprises 15 residues. The CDR3 sequence is CAISETAVVGLGYTF. The DNA for the CDR3 is TGTGCCATCAGTGAGACCGCAGTGGTTGGACTTGGCTACACCTTC.

V usage is TRBV3-1 (or the pseudogene TRBV3-2) and J usage is TRBJ2-1; no clear D. The CDR3 loop spans 12 amino acids. The V gene lost 4 bases and the J gene lost 6 bases, with 7 bases spanning the gap. The V gene's germline CDR1 is LGHDT and CDR2 YNNKEL (reference sequence). This CDR3 is CASSPYINEQFF. The CDR3 DNA reads as TGTGCCAGCAGCCCATACATCAATGAGCAGTTCTTC.

The chain couples TRBV27 to TRBJ1-3; D might be TRBD1 (5 bases). From germline, CDR1 is MNHEY and CDR2 SMNVEV (reference sequence). V dropped 7 bases and J dropped 0 bases, with 16 bases sitting between them. This CDR3 contains 16 residues. The chain's CDR3 is CASIGAGELSGNTIYF. CDR3 coding DNA: TGTGCCAGCATCGGGGCGGGGGAACTCTCTGGAAACACCATATATTTT.

J is TRBJ2-7 and V is TRBV29-1; TRBD2 might be the D (5 bases). V was trimmed by 7 bases and J by 0 bases, leaving 10 bases between them. CDR3 length equals 12 residues. CDR1 is SQVTM, CDR2 ANQGSEA, per germline. Written as DNA, the CDR3 is TGCAGCGCCGGAGGTGTCTCCTACGAGCAGTACTTC. It is translated as CSAGGVSYEQYF.

The chain recombines TRBV3-1 (or the pseudogene TRBV3-2) with TRBJ2-5, with 9 positions matching TRBD1. In germline, CDR1 is LGHDT, CDR2 YNNKEL (reference sequence). The CDR3 is 14 amino acids. V lost 7 bases and J lost 4; bases outside the gene matches: 7. The CDR3 region is CASTFGQGRETQYF. The CDR3 DNA follows: TGTGCCAGCACCTTCGGACAGGGGAGAGAGACCCAGTACTTC.

V is TRBV19 and J is TRBJ2-3; D is unclear. The germline V gene encodes CDR1 LNHDA and CDR2 SQIVND (reference sequence). V lost 6 bases to trimming and J lost 6 bases, with 16 bases between them. This CDR3 has 14 amino acids. The CDR3: CASRESLVKDTQYF. The CDR3 DNA reads as TGTGCCAGTAGGGAGTCCCTAGTTAAGGATACGCAGTATTTT.

The chain has TRBV5-1 and TRBJ2-5; 7 bases fit TRBD2. The CDR3 is 16 residues long. Germline V gene lookup returns CDR1 SGHRS and CDR2 YFSETQ. V lost 0 bases to trimming and J lost 3 bases; unmatched junction nucleotides: 8. CDR3 nucleotide sequence: TGCGCCAGCAGCTTGGCTGGCGGGAGAATTAAAGAGACCCAGTACTTC. Encoded protein: CASSLAGGRIKETQYF. Drawing the rest from reference TRBV5-1 and TRBJ2-5, the complete variable domain is KAGVTQTPRYLIKTRGQQVTLSCSPISGHRSVSWYQQTPGQGLQFLFEYFSETQRNKGNFPGRFSGRQFSNSRSEMNVSTLELGDSALYLCASSLAGGRIKETQYFGPGTRLLVL.

The rearrangement joins TRBV19 to TRBJ2-1; 7 positions match TRBD2. V shed 3 bases, J shed 1 base, and the junction held 3 bases outside the gene matches. The CDR3 runs to 15 residues. Germline CDR1 LNHDA, CDR2 SQIVND (reference sequence). Written as DNA, the CDR3 is TGTGCCAGTAGTATGGGGACTATTTCCTACAATGAGCAGTTCTTC. Protein: CASSMGTISYNEQFF.

This clone was recorded a few times. CDR3 coding DNA: TGTGCCAGCAGCCTAGGACTAGGGGATGAAAAACTGTTTTTT. Its protein product is CASSLGLGDEKLFF. This chain connects TRBV7-2 to TRBJ1-4; possibly TRBD1 for D (5 bases). Trimming cost V 5 bases and J 6 bases, with 13 bases left between them. This CDR3 comprises 14 residues. The V gene's germline CDR1 is SGHTA and CDR2 FQGNSA.

The sample holds a few counts of this clone. V usage is TRBV18 and J usage is TRBJ2-7; 7 nucleotides match TRBD1. The CDR3 loop spans 14 amino acids. V gave up 4 bases and J gave up 5 bases; unmatched junction bases: 8. CDR1 and CDR2 (germline): KGHSH, LQKENI. CDR3 DNA sequence: TGTGCCAGCTCACTGGAGACAGGGATCGACGAGCAGTACTTC. Its translation: CASSLETGIDEQYF.

This clone was counted a few times. The genes are TRBV11-2 and TRBJ2-7; TRBD2 matches at 9 bases. Germline-derived CDR1 and CDR2 are SGHAT and FQNNGV. The CDR3 totals 14 residues. Losses at the gene ends were 1 base for V and 4 bases for J; bases not matched to a gene: 2. CDR3 nucleotides: TGTGCCAGCAGCTTAGCGGGACTAGCTTACGAGCAGTACTTC. It yields the protein CASSLAGLAYEQYF. Combining the CDR3 with reference TRBV11-2 and TRBJ2-7 gives the whole variable domain EAGVAQSPRYKIIEKRQSVAFWCNPISGHATLYWYQQILGQGPKLLIQFQNNGVVDDSQLPKDRFSAERLKGVDSTLKIQPAKLEDSAVYLCASSLAGLAYEQYFGPGTRLTVT.

The chain recombines TRBV5-1 with TRBJ2-7; the D gene is possibly TRBD1 (5 bases). V was clipped by 4 bases and J by 4 bases, with 9 bases between them. Germline assignment: CDR1 SGHRS and CDR2 YFSETQ. This CDR3 contains 12 residues. The CDR3 here is CASSKDRYEQYF. CDR3 nucleotide sequence: TGCGCCAGCAGCAAAGACAGATACGAGCAGTACTTC.

A remark on this clone: This sample includes further DNA sequences coding for the same CDR3. The chain couples TRBV18 to TRBJ1-1, with 9 bases aligning to TRBD1. Germline V lookup: CDR1 KGHSH, CDR2 LQKENI. V trimming: 3 bases; J trimming: 5 bases; junction bases outside the gene matches: 4. There are 14 residues in the CDR3. The CDR3 DNA sequence: TGTGCCAGCTCACCTGGACAGGGGAGGACTGAAGCTTTCTTT. It translates to CASSPGQGRTEAFF.

The chain joins TRBV30 to TRBJ1-2; perhaps TRBD1 as D (5 bases). V gave up 3 bases and J gave up 5 bases, with 19 bases separating them. Germline CDR1 and CDR2: GTSNPN and SVGIG (reference sequence). The CDR3 consists of 15 residues. CDR3 DNA sequence: TGTGCCTGGAGCCCAGGGTCAACTGCCCTTTATGGCTACACCTTC. Translating gives CAWSPGSTALYGYTF.

V is TRBV25-1 and J is TRBJ1-3; D not resolved. The ends were cut back, 2 bases at V and 1 base at J, with 6 bases in the middle. CDR1 is MGHDK, CDR2 SYGVNS, per germline. CDR3 length: 14 residues. The CDR3, as DNA: TGTGCCAGCAGTGAACCAGGTTCTGGAAACACCATATATTTT. The encoded protein is CASSEPGSGNTIYF.

The genes are TRBV5-6 and TRBJ1-2; no clear D. Germline V gives CDR1 SGHDT, CDR2 YYEEEE. Trimming cost V 1 base and J 0 bases, with 7 bases left between them. The CDR3 covers 14 residues. CDR3 coding DNA: TGTGCCAGCAGCTTGTTCACAGCTAACTATGGCTACACCTTC. As protein: CASSLFTANYGYTF.

This chain connects TRBV19 to TRBJ2-6; D not certain. CDR1 is LNHDA and CDR2 is SQIVND in the germline V gene (reference sequence). The germline V and J ends were trimmed by 6 bases and 2 bases, with 11 bases remaining between them. This CDR3 is 15 amino acids long. The CDR3 region has the DNA TGTGCCAGTAGCCGGAGCGACCCTGGGGCCAACGTCCTGACTTTC. This codes for CASSRSDPGANVLTF. The complete variable domain, with remaining parts taken from reference TRBV19 and TRBJ2-6, reads DGGITQSPKYLFRKEGQNVTLSCEQNLNHDAMYWYRQDPGQGLRLIYYSQIVNDFQKGDIAEGYSVSREKKESFPLTVTSAQKNPTAFYLCASSRSDPGANVLTFGAGSRLTVL.

This clone has ten or more counts. The chain joins TRBV12-3 or TRBV12-4 to TRBJ2-5, with TRBD2 as a possible D gene (5 bases). With 5 bases removed from V and 5 bases from J, the gap between germline ends came to 9 bases. The CDR3 contains 12 residues. The CDR3: CASSRRRETQYF. The CDR3 coding sequence is TGTGCCAGCAGTCGCCGGAGGGAGACCCAGTACTTC.

The chain joins TRBV3-1 (or the pseudogene TRBV3-2) to TRBJ1-5; D remains ambiguous. The CDR3 is 15 residues long. The germline CDR1 and CDR2 sequences are LGHDT and YNNKEL (reference sequence). Trimming removed 0 bases at V and 7 bases at J, with 13 bases between. The CDR3 nucleotides read TGTGCCAGCAGCCAAGAACCCCGCCGAGGGCAGCCCCAGCATTTT. Translation: CASSQEPRRGQPQHF.